What follows are 28 T cell receptor beta chains derived from one specimen sequenced in a study of blood T cell repertoires in COVID-19. Data came from immunoSEQ multiplex PCR; TCRdb stores just in-frame clones and leaves some out. The sample has about 200,000 clones; 88% are singletons. The specimen was peripheral blood. The receptors derive from a man aged 35-49 years with active or convalescent COVID-19.

The chain combines TRBV5-6 with TRBJ1-3; unclear D gene. CDR3 length: 16 amino acids. Trimming shortened V by 4 bases and J by 0 bases, and 14 bases separated the two germline ends. Germline CDR1 is SGHDT and CDR2 is YYEEEE. The CDR3 DNA is TGTGCCAGCAGCACGGACTTACATAGCTCTGGAAACACCATATATTTT. Its translation is CASSTDLHSSGNTIYF.

The CDR3 DNA reads TGTGCCGGGCGACAGGATATGAACAATGAGCAGTTCTTC. The encoded protein is CAGRQDMNNEQFF. The chain has TRBV7-9 and TRBJ2-1; D might be TRBD1 (6 bases). There are 13 residues in the CDR3. V was cut by 11 bases and J by 5 bases, with 16 bases left in between. Per germline, CDR1 SEHNR and CDR2 FQNEAQ (reference sequence). Complete variable domain (other parts from reference TRBV7-9 and TRBJ2-1): DTGVSQNPRHKITKRGQNVTFRCDPISEHNRLYWYRQTLGQGPEFLTYFQNEAQLEKSRLLSDRFSAERPKGSFSTLEIQRTEQGDSAMYLCAGRQDMNNEQFFGPGTRLTVL.

The chain combines TRBV2 with TRBJ2-3; no clear D gene. This CDR3 region has 12 residues. Germline V CDR1 and CDR2: SNHLY, FYNNEI. Trimming left V 2 bases short and J 3 bases short, with 3 bases between. The CDR3 loop reads CASSELTDTQYF. The CDR3 DNA reads TGTGCCAGCAGTGAACTGACAGATACGCAGTATTTT.

The chain is built from TRBV5-4 and TRBJ1-2; 7 positions match TRBD1. V was pared by 2 bases and J by 3 bases, with 7 bases of the junction left unmatched. Germline CDR1 SGHNT, CDR2 YYREEE (reference sequence). The CDR3 totals 15 residues. CDR3 in amino acids: CASSFRGQSYYGYTF. In DNA, the CDR3 is TGTGCCAGCAGCTTCAGGGGACAGTCCTACTATGGCTACACCTTC.

V is TRBV6-5 and J is TRBJ1-2; tentatively, D is TRBD1 (5 bases). The CDR3 spans 16 residues. Germline-derived CDR1 and CDR2 are MNHEY and SVGAGI. V lost 2 bases and J 8 bases, leaving 21 bases between the germline ends. As DNA, the CDR3 is TGTGCCAGCAGTTACACCCAGAGGCGGGGCGGAGGGGGCTACACCTTC. Amino acid sequence: CASSYTQRRGGGGYTF.

J is TRBJ1-1 and V is TRBV30, with 7 nucleotides matching TRBD1. Germline values: CDR1 GTSNPN, CDR2 SVGIG (reference sequence). V gave up 8 bases and J gave up 2 bases; unmatched junction bases: 5. The CDR3 runs to 12 residues. The CDR3 bases are TGTGCCGGAGACAGGGCCAACACTGAAGCTTTCTTT. Amino acids: CAGDRANTEAFF. Supplemented by reference TRBV30 and TRBJ1-1, the full variable domain reads SQTIHQWPATLVQPVGSPLSLECTVEGTSNPNLYWYRQAAGRGLQLLFYSVGIGQISSEVPQNLSASRPQDRQFILSSKKLLLSDSGFYLCAGDRANTEAFFGQGTRLTVV.

The rearrangement links TRBV7-6 to TRBJ2-2, with 12 bases that match TRBD2. The CDR3 covers 16 residues. Germline CDR1 SGHVS, CDR2 FNYEAQ. The ends lost 4 bases at V and 7 bases at J; junction bases unmatched: 7. The CDR3 loop is CASSSLTSGSIGELFF. The CDR3, as DNA: TGTGCCAGCAGCTCCTTGACTAGCGGGAGCATCGGGGAGCTGTTTTTT. The complete variable domain, with remaining parts taken from reference TRBV7-6 and TRBJ2-2, reads GAGVSQSPRYKVTKRGQDVALRCDPISGHVSLYWYRQALGQGPEFLTYFNYEAQQDKSGLPNDRFSAERPEGSISTLTIQRTEQRDSAMYRCASSSLTSGSIGELFFGEGSRLTVL.

The chain couples TRBV5-1 to TRBJ1-1, with 9 bases identical to TRBD1. V was pared by 0 bases and J by 10 bases, with 4 bases of the junction left unmatched. Germline lookup yields CDR1 SGHRS and CDR2 YFSETQ. CDR3 length: 13 residues. The CDR3 DNA sequence: TGCGCCAGCAGCTTGGGGGACAGGGAGGGAGCTTTCTTT. Translation gives CASSLGDREGAFF.

The rearrangement uses TRBV30 and TRBJ2-3, with 12 bases fitting TRBD1. The CDR3 runs to 15 residues. CDR1 GTSNPN and CDR2 SVGIG come from the germline V gene (reference sequence). V lost 2 bases, J lost 6 bases, and 6 bases stayed unmatched. The CDR3 loop is CAWSSGDRGPDTQYF. The CDR3 bases are TGTGCCTGGAGTTCTGGGGACAGGGGGCCGGATACGCAGTATTTT.

This clone was picked up one time. The chain has TRBV6-1 and TRBJ1-4; D unclear. V was shortened by 2 bases and J by 8 bases, with 21 bases between the two germline ends. The CDR3 consists of 17 residues. CDR1 and CDR2 (germline): MNHNS, SASEGT. The CDR3 DNA reads TGTGCCAGCAGTGAATCGGGTGTGGTTTTGTTGGTAGAAAAACTGTTTTTT. This sequence encodes CASSESGVVLLVEKLFF.

The chain is built from TRBV19 and TRBJ1-5, with D possibly TRBD1 on 6 matching bases. Per germline, CDR1 LNHDA and CDR2 SQIVND (reference sequence). V was clipped by 5 bases and J by 4 bases, with 12 bases between them. This CDR3 spans 14 amino acids. CDR3 DNA: TGTGCCAGTAGTTTTCGGACAGTTAATCAGCCCCAGCATTTT. Protein product: CASSFRTVNQPQHF.

This clone was picked up a small number of times. The J gene is TRBJ1-2, the V gene TRBV7-9; TRBD1 aligns across 11 bases. V lost 7 bases, J lost 7 bases, and 5 bases stayed unmatched. Germline-derived CDR1 and CDR2 are SEHNR and FQNEAQ (reference sequence). The CDR3 has 13 amino acids. CDR3: CASMPGQGVGYTF. The DNA of the CDR3 is TGTGCCAGCATGCCGGGACAGGGGGTTGGCTACACCTTC.

In this sample, this clone turned up once. The chain has TRBV24-1 and TRBJ2-4; a weak D match, TRBD2 (5 bases). This CDR3 has 14 residues. Per the germline V gene, CDR1 is KGHDR and CDR2 is SFDVKD. V lost 5 bases to trimming and J lost 9 bases, with 16 bases between them. CDR3 protein: CATSAGASSPIQYF. For the CDR3, the DNA is TGTGCCACCAGTGCAGGAGCTAGCAGTCCCATTCAGTACTTC.

J is TRBJ1-6 and V is TRBV5-1; 7 nucleotides match TRBD1. Germline lookup yields CDR1 SGHRS and CDR2 YFSETQ. This CDR3 comprises 16 residues. V lost 4 bases to trimming and J lost 8 bases; unmatched junction nucleotides: 12. The CDR3 region is CASSEGIGTADSPLHF. CDR3 in DNA: TGCGCCAGCAGCGAGGGGATCGGGACAGCCGATTCACCCCTCCACTTT.

The chain has TRBV1 and TRBJ1-1; TRBD1, the D gene given by the table, was not confirmed from the DNA. TRBV1 is a known pseudogene. The CDR3 spans 16 residues. The CDR3 nucleotides are TGCACCAGCAGCCAAGAGTGTGGCAGGGAAGGGACTGAAGCTTTCTTT. Its translation: CTSSQECGREGTEAFF.

The genes are TRBV28 and TRBJ1-2, with D unclear. V lost 6 bases to trimming and J lost 3 bases, with 11 bases between them. The CDR3 runs 13 residues. CDR1 is MDHEN, CDR2 SYDVKM, per germline. CDR3 nucleotide sequence: TGTGCCAGCAGAGACCCACAGTACTATGGCTACACCTTC. This sequence encodes CASRDPQYYGYTF.

The gene calls are TRBV4-1 and TRBJ2-5; D call uncertain. The germline V and J ends were trimmed by 4 bases and 2 bases, with 11 bases remaining between them. Germline CDR1 MGHRA, CDR2 YSYEKL. The CDR3 is made up of 14 amino acids. The CDR3 nucleotides are TGCGCCAGCAGCCTGGGCCCGGCTCAAGAGACCCAGTACTTC. Protein sequence: CASSLGPAQETQYF.

The V gene is TRBV7-2, the J gene TRBJ2-2; no reliable D call. The CDR3 has 17 residues. V was clipped by 1 base and J by 4 bases, with 16 bases between them. Germline CDR1 reads SGHTA; CDR2 reads FQGNSA. The CDR3 coding sequence is TGTGCCAGCAGCTTAGAAGATTGGTCTCCTACCACCGGGGAGCTGTTTTTT. Residues: CASSLEDWSPTTGELFF.

This chain links TRBV7-8 with TRBJ2-7, with a possible D match to TRBD1 (6 bases). V gave up 4 bases and J gave up 2 bases, with 15 bases separating them. This CDR3 is built from 15 residues. The germline CDR1 and CDR2 sequences are SGHVS and FQNEAQ. The CDR3 sequence: CASSSTHGTTYEQYF. As DNA, the CDR3 is TGTGCCAGCAGCTCCACCCACGGGACAACCTACGAGCAGTACTTC.

The V call is TRBV6-5, the J call TRBJ1-1, with 8 bases matching TRBD1. The germline V gene encodes CDR1 MNHEY and CDR2 SVGAGI. V lost 5 bases to trimming and J lost 6 bases; unmatched junction nucleotides: 11. This CDR3 has 15 amino acids. The CDR3 loop is CASSLGTGHRSEAFF. The CDR3 coding sequence is TGTGCCAGCAGTCTTGGGACAGGTCACAGGTCTGAAGCTTTCTTT.

This CDR3 reads CASTPSEGRSRKGGYTF. CDR3 bases: TGTGCCAGTACACCCTCGGAGGGAAGATCGAGAAAGGGTGGCTACACCTTC. This chain links TRBV19 with TRBJ1-2; D call uncertain. Trimming cost V 7 bases and J 7 bases, with 28 bases left between them. This CDR3 region has 17 residues. Looked up from germline, CDR1 is LNHDA and CDR2 is SQIVND (reference sequence).

This chain connects TRBV5-5 to TRBJ2-5; possible D gene TRBD2, 5 bases. The CDR3 sequence is 15 residues long. V shed 0 bases and J shed 5 bases, with 14 bases lying between them. CDR1 is SGHKS and CDR2 is YYEKEE in the germline V gene (reference sequence). CDR3 loop: CASSLAWELVETQYF. The CDR3 DNA sequence: TGTGCCAGCAGCTTGGCTTGGGAGCTCGTGGAGACCCAGTACTTC. Looking up the rest from reference TRBV5-5 and TRBJ2-5 gives the full variable domain: DAGVTQSPTHLIKTRGQQVTLRCSPISGHKSVSWYQQVLGQGPQFIFQYYEKEERGRGNFPDRFSARQFPNYSSELNVNALLLGDSALYLCASSLAWELVETQYFGPGTRLLVL.

This clone was seen more than once but under ten times. V usage is TRBV6-5 and J usage is TRBJ1-5, with D unresolved. Germline CDR1 MNHEY, CDR2 SVGAGI. The CDR3 is 13 residues long. Trimming took 5 bases from V and 3 from J, leaving 8 bases between them. CDR3 DNA sequence: TGTGCCAGCAGTACAAGCGTCAATCAGCCCCAGCATTTT. Translation gives CASSTSVNQPQHF.

The genes are TRBV9 and TRBJ2-2; TRBD2 matches 9 bases. The CDR3 sequence is 16 residues long. The germline gives CDR1 SGDLS, CDR2 YYNGEE. V shed 4 bases, J shed 7 bases, and the junction held 11 bases outside the gene matches. The CDR3 protein is CASSPRGTSSGGELFF. DNA of the CDR3: TGTGCCAGCAGCCCCCGGGGGACTAGCTCCGGCGGGGAGCTGTTTTTT. Full variable domain (missing parts from reference TRBV9 and TRBJ2-2): DSGVTQTPKHLITATGQRVTLRCSPRSGDLSVYWYQQSLDQGLQFLIQYYNGEERAKGNILERFSAQQFPDLHSELNLSSLELGDSALYFCASSPRGTSSGGELFFGEGSRLTVL.

CDR3 sequence: CASSLTRGFYEQYF. In nucleotides, the CDR3 is TGTGCCAGCAGCTTAACCAGGGGGTTCTACGAGCAGTACTTC. V and J are TRBV7-2 and TRBJ2-7, with 7 bases that match TRBD1. V was pared by 2 bases and J by 3 bases, with 4 bases of the junction left unmatched. Germline loops: CDR1 SGHTA, CDR2 FQGNSA. This CDR3 region has 14 residues.

J is TRBJ2-5 and V is TRBV11-2, with D maybe TRBD1 (5 bases). V was cut by 1 base and J by 4 bases, with 13 bases left in between. The CDR3 has 15 amino acids. CDR1 SGHAT and CDR2 FQNNGV come from the germline V gene. This CDR3 reads CASSLGAGIRETQYF. CDR3 nucleotide sequence: TGTGCCAGCAGCTTAGGAGCAGGGATCCGAGAGACCCAGTACTTC. Full variable domain (remainder filled in from reference TRBV11-2 and TRBJ2-5): EAGVAQSPRYKIIEKRQSVAFWCNPISGHATLYWYQQILGQGPKLLIQFQNNGVVDDSQLPKDRFSAERLKGVDSTLKIQPAKLEDSAVYLCASSLGAGIRETQYFGPGTRLLVL.

The DNA of the CDR3 is TGCAGCGTTGCGGGGGGCACAGATACGCAGTATTTT. Translating gives CSVAGGTDTQYF. The J gene is TRBJ2-3, the V gene TRBV29-1, with a tentative D call TRBD2 (6 bases). The V end lost 4 bases, the J end lost 1 base, and 6 bases lay between the germline ends. Germline V gene data show CDR1 as SQVTM and CDR2 as ANQGSEA. CDR3 length equals 12 residues.

The V gene is TRBV5-4, the J gene TRBJ1-3, with TRBD1 as a possible D gene (5 bases). CDR1 and CDR2 from the germline V gene are SGHNT and YYREEE (reference sequence). Trimming stripped 4 bases from V and 0 bases from J, with 14 bases between. The CDR3 is 16 residues long. The CDR3 DNA follows: TGTGCCAGCAGCCAGAGACAGTCTAACTCTGGAAACACCATATATTTT. Amino acid sequence: CASSQRQSNSGNTIYF.